One and the same sample provided the 24 T cell receptor beta chains below, sequenced in a study of blood T cell repertoires in COVID-19. Profiled with immunoSEQ multiplex PCR; TCRdb holds only in-frame clones, not every one. Altogether tens of thousands of clones are present, roughly 90% being singletons, with the ten largest covering just under 2%. Sequenced sample: peripheral blood. All receptors derive from a man aged 25 to 40 with acute or convalescent COVID-19.

The chain carries TRBV18 and TRBJ2-5; 7 positions match TRBD1. This CDR3 is 13 amino acids long. The ends lost 10 bases at V and 7 bases at J; junction bases unmatched: 12. Germline loops: CDR1 KGHSH, CDR2 LQKENI. CDR3 bases: TGTGCCACCCTCCGCGACAGGGAAGGGACCCAGTACTTC. Translated, it gives CATLRDREGTQYF.

This clone was counted a few times. Additional DNA sequences in this sample encode the identical CDR3. V usage is TRBV9 and J usage is TRBJ1-2; D may be TRBD1 (6 bases). Germline V lookup: CDR1 SGDLS, CDR2 YYNGEE. This CDR3 is built from 13 residues. Trimming shortened V by 5 bases and J by 5 bases, and 13 bases separated the two germline ends. CDR3: CASSAGEGYGYTF. For the CDR3, the DNA is TGTGCCAGCAGTGCAGGGGAAGGGTATGGCTACACCTTC.

The chain employs TRBV28 and TRBJ1-2, with D possibly TRBD1 on 5 matching bases. Between the trimmed V and J ends, which lost 2 bases and 3 bases, there was a span of 16 bases. CDR3 length equals 16 residues. Germline V gives CDR1 MDHEN, CDR2 SYDVKM. For the CDR3, the DNA is TGTGCCAGCAGTTTAGGGCGGGGGGATGGTGACTATGGCTACACCTTC. Translating gives CASSLGRGDGDYGYTF.

The gene calls are TRBV11-3 and TRBJ2-6; TRBD1 might be the D (6 bases). The CDR3 runs to 17 residues. Germline V CDR1 and CDR2: SGHNT, YENEEA. The V end lost 4 bases, the J end lost 0 bases, and 13 bases lay between the germline ends. CDR3 region: CASSWGTPPSGANVLTF. CDR3 bases: TGTGCCAGCAGCTGGGGGACACCACCCTCTGGGGCCAACGTCCTGACTTTC.

The chain has TRBV21-1 and TRBJ2-7; TRBD1 is taken as the D call from the table, unchecked against the DNA. TRBV21-1 is an annotated pseudogene. The CDR3 length is 13 residues. For the CDR3, the DNA is TGTGCCATCACAACTATACAGGGAAGTGAGCAGTACGTC. Translating it yields CAITTIQGSEQYV.

In its sample, this clone was seen once. The chain joins TRBV19 to TRBJ1-6; 10 bases match TRBD1. The CDR3 is made up of 16 amino acids. V lost 3 bases and J lost 9; bases outside the gene matches: 8. Germline CDR1 is LNHDA and CDR2 is SQIVND (reference sequence). The CDR3 reads CASSMRPTGGTSPLHF. The DNA for the CDR3 is TGTGCCAGTAGTATGCGCCCGACAGGGGGCACTTCACCCCTCCACTTT.

J is TRBJ2-7 and V is TRBV9; a weak D match, TRBD2 (6 bases). The CDR3 runs 15 residues. V lost 0 bases to trimming and J lost 0 bases, with 10 bases between them. In germline, CDR1 is SGDLS, CDR2 YYNGEE. CDR3 loop: CASSVGRGASYEQYF. DNA for the CDR3: TGTGCCAGCAGCGTAGGGCGCGGGGCCTCCTACGAGCAGTACTTC.

In the case of this clone: Sequence at one end of the junction differs from germline and may be a read error. CDR3 loop: CASREGTGGNYGYTF. For the CDR3, the DNA is TGTGCCAGCAGGGAAGGGACAGGCGGCAACTATGGCTACACCTTC. V and J are TRBV6-1 and TRBJ1-2, with 8 bases that match TRBD1. The length of the CDR3 is 15 residues. Looked up from germline, CDR1 is MNHNS and CDR2 is SASEGT.

The chain couples TRBV27 to TRBJ2-3, with D possibly TRBD1 on 6 matching bases. The CDR3 length is 16 residues. CDR1 is MNHEY, CDR2 SMNVEV, per germline (reference sequence). V lost 5 bases and J 3 bases, leaving 18 bases between the germline ends. CDR3 sequence: CASSPSRDIPTDTQYF. CDR3 DNA: TGTGCCAGCAGTCCCTCCCGGGACATACCTACAGATACGCAGTATTTT.

V usage is TRBV5-1 and J usage is TRBJ1-6, with 10 bases fitting TRBD1. Germline V gives CDR1 SGHRS, CDR2 YFSETQ. Trimming cost V 3 bases and J 8 bases; bases outside gene matches: 2. This CDR3 has 14 amino acids. This CDR3 reads CASSWGTGDSPLHF. CDR3 nucleotide sequence: TGCGCCAGCAGCTGGGGGACAGGGGATTCACCCCTCCACTTT.

V gene TRBV19 combines with J gene TRBJ1-1; a weak D match, TRBD1 (5 bases). CDR3 length: 14 amino acids. Germline assignment: CDR1 LNHDA and CDR2 SQIVND (reference sequence). Between the trimmed V and J ends, which lost 5 bases and 0 bases, there was a span of 10 bases. The CDR3 region is CASSLTDMNTEAFF. CDR3 nucleotides: TGTGCCAGTAGTCTTACGGACATGAACACTGAAGCTTTCTTT.

In this sample, this clone turned up a few times. V and J are TRBV7-9 and TRBJ2-1; D ambiguous. Germline V gives CDR1 SEHNR, CDR2 FQNEAQ (reference sequence). Trimming cost V 0 bases and J 1 base, with 4 bases left between them. The CDR3 runs 14 residues. The CDR3 DNA reads as TGTGCCAGCAGCTTAGCCGGGTCCTACAATGAGCAGTTCTTC. Its translation: CASSLAGSYNEQFF.

This chain connects TRBV5-4 to TRBJ1-2; D gene uncertain. The CDR3 has 13 residues. Trimming cost V 4 bases and J 0 bases, with 7 bases left between them. Germline values: CDR1 SGHNT, CDR2 YYREEE (reference sequence). The CDR3 nucleotides are TGTGCCAGCAGCCCCAGTTCTAACTATGGCTACACCTTC. The encoded protein is CASSPSSNYGYTF.

This chain connects TRBV27 to TRBJ2-1; no reliable D call. The V end was cut by 5 bases, the J end by 7 bases, with 6 bases between. The CDR3 loop spans 11 amino acids. Germline CDR1 reads MNHEY; CDR2 reads SMNVEV (reference sequence). CDR3 region: CASSRFNEQFF. In DNA form, the CDR3 reads TGTGCCAGCAGTCGGTTTAATGAGCAGTTCTTC.

This clone was counted once. The chain combines TRBV7-6 with TRBJ1-3; the D is unclear. The CDR3 has 16 residues. Trimming cost V 5 bases and J 1 base, with 15 bases left between them. CDR1 SGHVS and CDR2 FNYEAQ come from the germline V gene. Here the CDR3 reads CASSPGPGVSGNTIYF. CDR3 in DNA: TGTGCCAGCAGCCCCGGCCCGGGAGTATCTGGAAACACCATATATTTT. Supplemented by reference TRBV7-6 and TRBJ1-3, the full variable domain reads GAGVSQSPRYKVTKRGQDVALRCDPISGHVSLYWYRQALGQGPEFLTYFNYEAQQDKSGLPNDRFSAERPEGSISTLTIQRTEQRDSAMYRCASSPGPGVSGNTIYFGEGSWLTVV.

CDR3 sequence (DNA): TGTGCCAGCATGCGAGCGGGACAAGAGACCCAGTACTTC. Translating it yields CASMRAGQETQYF. V usage is TRBV27 and J usage is TRBJ2-5; 7 bases align to TRBD2. CDR3 length: 13 residues. Germline V gene lookup returns CDR1 MNHEY and CDR2 SMNVEV (reference sequence). After removal of 7 bases from V and 2 bases from J, the junction contained 4 bases not matched to a gene.

This clone was found a few times. The rearrangement joins TRBV14 to TRBJ2-3; TRBD1 is a possible D gene (6 bases). The CDR3 is 15 amino acids. Trimming left V 4 bases short and J 0 bases short, with 11 bases between. Per germline, CDR1 SGHDN and CDR2 FVKESK. CDR3 residues: CASSPQTGSTDTQYF. CDR3 bases: TGTGCCAGCAGCCCTCAGACAGGAAGCACAGATACGCAGTATTTT. Together with reference TRBV14 and TRBJ2-3, the CDR3 gives the full variable domain: EAGVTQFPSHSVIEKGQTVTLRCDPISGHDNLYWYRRVMGKEIKFLLHFVKESKQDESGMPNNRFLAERTGGTYSTLKVQPAELEDSGVYFCASSPQTGSTDTQYFGPGTRLTVL.

The V gene is TRBV7-2, the J gene TRBJ1-2; a possible D gene is TRBD1 (5 bases). Trimming left V 2 bases short and J 0 bases short, with 16 bases between. Germline V gene data show CDR1 as SGHTA and CDR2 as FQGNSA. The CDR3 length is 17 residues. The CDR3 bases are TGTGCCAGCAGCTTAACCCCCGCGACAGAGTCTAACTATGGCTACACCTTC. This sequence encodes CASSLTPATESNYGYTF.

This rearrangement joins TRBV2 to TRBJ1-2; TRBD1 might be the D (6 bases). The CDR3 consists of 14 residues. The germline V gene encodes CDR1 SNHLY and CDR2 FYNNEI. Deletions cut 6 bases from V and 2 bases from J, with 13 bases between. The CDR3 spells CASRSPDSNYGYTF. CDR3 DNA: TGTGCCAGCAGGTCACCGGACAGCAACTATGGCTACACCTTC.

The chain carries TRBV2 and TRBJ1-1; D uncertain. CDR1 SNHLY and CDR2 FYNNEI come from the germline V gene. V was trimmed by 4 bases and J by 1 base, leaving 7 bases between them. The CDR3 consists of 13 residues. CDR3 in DNA: TGTGCCAGCAGTGTAACACCGAACACTGAAGCTTTCTTT. Amino acids: CASSVTPNTEAFF.

The chain couples TRBV5-4 to TRBJ1-4, with 7 bases identical to TRBD1. The germline CDR1 and CDR2 sequences are SGHNT and YYREEE (reference sequence). CDR3 length: 14 amino acids. V gave up 4 bases and J gave up 5 bases; unmatched junction bases: 5. The CDR3 bases are TGTGCCAGCAGCCCGGGACAGAGGAATGAAAAACTGTTTTTT. It codes for CASSPGQRNEKLFF.

The chain combines TRBV11-2 with TRBJ1-1; D ambiguous. CDR1 is SGHAT, CDR2 FQNNGV, per germline. CDR3 length equals 14 residues. V lost 1 base to trimming and J lost 7 bases, with 13 bases between them. CDR3 bases: TGTGCCAGCAGCTTAGGGTACAGCTTGATTGAAGCTTTCTTT. Its protein product is CASSLGYSLIEAFF.

This chain links TRBV18 with TRBJ1-6; D might be TRBD1 (5 bases). Germline V lookup: CDR1 KGHSH, CDR2 LQKENI. The CDR3 covers 14 residues. Trimming pared 3 bases from V and 6 bases from J, leaving 9 bases between. Here the CDR3 DNA reads TGTGCCAGCTCACCGACAGCGACTAATTCACCCCTCCACTTT. Amino acid sequence: CASSPTATNSPLHF.

CDR3 nucleotides: TGTGCCAGCAGCTCGACCCGTTCAACAGGGGACTACGAGCAGTACTTC. This codes for CASSSTRSTGDYEQYF. The rearrangement links TRBV7-9 to TRBJ2-7, with 7 positions matching TRBD1. This CDR3 comprises 16 residues. Germline V gene lookup returns CDR1 SEHNR and CDR2 FQNEAQ (reference sequence). V was pared by 4 bases and J by 3 bases, with 12 bases of the junction left unmatched. Full variable domain (outside the CDR3, taken from reference TRBV7-9 and TRBJ2-7): DTGVSQNPRHKITKRGQNVTFRCDPISEHNRLYWYRQTLGQGPEFLTYFQNEAQLEKSRLLSDRFSAERPKGSFSTLEIQRTEQGDSAMYLCASSSTRSTGDYEQYFGPGTRLTVT.